Below are 28 T cell receptor beta chains sequenced from a single sample in a study of graft-versus-host responses after intestinal transplantation. For these TCRs, the target antigens are not known. Only in-frame clones appear in the TCRdb table, and some are missing; sequencing was by immunoSEQ multiplex PCR. The sample yields 84,000 or so clones, roughly 89% seen once. The sample consisted of unstimulated CD4+ T cells sorted from spleen or lymph node cells, taken before intestinal transplant. The receptors were gathered from a human donor who received an intestinal transplant.

This clone was detected once. In DNA form, the CDR3 reads TGTGCCAGCAGCGGAGCTGGGGCCAACGTCCTGACTTTC. Protein: CASSGAGANVLTF. V is TRBV5-6 and J is TRBJ2-6; unclear D gene. The CDR3 is made up of 13 amino acids. Germline CDR1 SGHDT, CDR2 YYEEEE. Deletions cut 4 bases from V and 2 bases from J, with 4 bases between.

This clone was picked up a small number of times. The conserved closing phenylalanine or tryptophan is absent in this CDR3, likely reflecting a read error. The DNA is left out, because the CDR3 cannot be placed on it with certainty; the CDR3 is given as TCRdb lists it. The chain uses TRBV6-1 and TRBJ1-3; the D call in the table, TRBD1, was not verified against the DNA. CDR1 is MNHNS and CDR2 is SASEGT in the germline V gene. A total of 13 residues make up the CDR3, ends included. CDR3 loop: CASSQQRGQVPSL.

The rearrangement uses TRBV28 and TRBJ2-1; no definite D call. Germline V lookup: CDR1 MDHEN, CDR2 SYDVKM. Trimming removed 2 bases at V and 6 bases at J, with 8 bases between. The CDR3 length is 13 residues. CDR3 coding DNA: TGTGCCAGCAGTTTACCTGTGGGCAATGAGCAGTTCTTC. Protein: CASSLPVGNEQFF.

This chain links TRBV5-1 with TRBJ2-7; 9 nucleotides agree with TRBD1. With 4 bases clipped from V and 6 bases from J, the junction kept 8 bases outside the gene matches. This CDR3 contains 14 residues. CDR1 is SGHRS, CDR2 YFSETQ, per germline. The CDR3 sequence is CASSTRDRVGEQYF. The CDR3 coding sequence is TGCGCCAGCAGCACCCGGGACAGGGTGGGCGAGCAGTACTTC.

The chain employs TRBV6-5 and TRBJ1-5; weak D call: TRBD1 (5 bases). This CDR3 region has 15 residues. The V gene lost 3 bases and the J gene lost 0 bases, with 9 bases spanning the gap. Germline-derived CDR1 and CDR2 are MNHEY and SVGAGI. CDR3 bases: TGTGCCAGCAGTTATTCCAGGGATAGCAATCAGCCCCAGCATTTT. Its protein is CASSYSRDSNQPQHF.

This chain uses TRBV7-8 with TRBJ2-1; D possibly uses TRBD1 or TRBD2 (7 bases each). This CDR3 is built from 21 residues. With 1 base removed from V and 6 bases from J, the gap between germline ends came to 31 bases. The V gene's germline CDR1 is SGHVS and CDR2 FQNEAQ. The CDR3 nucleotides are TGTGCCAGCAGCTTAGACAGGGGCCCGACACTAGCGTCCGGGAGTATCAATGAGCAGTTCTTC. It yields the protein CASSLDRGPTLASGSINEQFF.

This clone was seen a handful of times. J is TRBJ2-7 and V is TRBV28; D tentatively fits TRBD1 or TRBD2 (6 bases each). CDR1 MDHEN and CDR2 SYDVKM come from the germline V gene. CDR3 length: 14 amino acids. Between the trimmed V and J ends, which lost 3 bases and 6 bases, there was a span of 15 bases. The CDR3 reads CASSLAVGGSEQYF. In DNA form, the CDR3 reads TGTGCCAGCAGTTTGGCGGTAGGGGGGAGCGAGCAGTACTTC.

The CDR3: CASSLRDRNEKLFF. The CDR3 DNA reads as TGCGCCAGCAGCTTGCGTGACCGGAATGAAAAACTGTTTTTT. V is TRBV5-1 and J is TRBJ1-4, with D unresolved. The CDR3 runs 14 residues. The V gene lost 1 base and the J gene lost 5 bases, with 9 bases spanning the gap. Looked up from germline, CDR1 is SGHRS and CDR2 is YFSETQ.

V and J are TRBV27 and TRBJ2-7; 8 bases are shared with TRBD1. There are 14 residues in the CDR3. After removal of 5 bases from V and 3 bases from J, the junction contained 6 bases not matched to a gene. Per the germline V gene, CDR1 is MNHEY and CDR2 is SMNVEV (reference sequence). This chain's CDR3 is CASSPAGTGYEQYF. CDR3 bases: TGTGCCAGCAGTCCTGCCGGGACAGGCTACGAGCAGTACTTC.

Of note for this clone: Other DNA sequences in this specimen translate into the identical CDR3. The V call is TRBV5-1, the J call TRBJ2-1; TRBD2 might be the D (5 bases). Germline V lookup: CDR1 SGHRS, CDR2 YFSETQ. CDR3 size: 13 residues. V lost 4 bases and J 3 bases, leaving 8 bases between the germline ends. In nucleotides, the CDR3 is TGCGCCAGCAGCCCCCGGGACTACAATGAGCAGTTCTTC. Encoded protein: CASSPRDYNEQFF.

The CDR3 nucleotides read TGTGCCAGCAGCCGAGCGAGCAGCTCCTACAATGAGCAGTTCTTC. It is translated as CASSRASSSYNEQFF. The chain has TRBV7-3 and TRBJ2-1; D remains ambiguous. The germline V and J ends were trimmed by 5 bases and 0 bases, with 11 bases remaining between them. This CDR3 region has 15 residues. Germline loops: CDR1 SGHTA, CDR2 FQGTGA.

This clone was found once. This chain joins TRBV28 and TRBJ1-2; unclear D gene. The CDR3 extends over 12 amino acids. Germline V lookup: CDR1 MDHEN, CDR2 SYDVKM. V lost 2 bases and J 6 bases, leaving 7 bases between the germline ends. The CDR3 DNA is TGTGCCAGCAGTTTAACAGCCGATGGCTACACCTTC. Translating it yields CASSLTADGYTF.

This clone has just one count. This chain uses TRBV6-6 with TRBJ2-3, with a weak D call TRBD2 (6 bases). V was cut by 2 bases and J by 8 bases, with 20 bases left in between. This CDR3 comprises 16 residues. Germline V gene data show CDR1 as MNHNY and CDR2 as SVGAGI (reference sequence). The CDR3 spells CASSYEIGSSLGTQYF. CDR3 DNA sequence: TGTGCCAGCAGTTACGAGATCGGGAGTTCCTTGGGTACGCAGTATTTT.

The chain uses TRBV5-1 and TRBJ2-4; 7 nucleotides match TRBD2. The CDR3 loop spans 18 amino acids. The junction had 15 bases not matched to a gene; V was cut back by 1 base and J by 5 bases. CDR1 is SGHRS and CDR2 is YFSETQ in the germline V gene. The CDR3, as DNA: TGCGCCAGCAGCTTGAATTCCCTTGACCGGACTAGGGAAAACATTCAGTACTTC. As protein: CASSLNSLDRTRENIQYF.

The gene calls are TRBV18 and TRBJ2-1; no clear D. V was shortened by 0 bases and J by 2 bases, with 2 bases between the two germline ends. There are 13 residues in the CDR3. The germline V gene has CDR1 KGHSH and CDR2 LQKENI. The CDR3, as DNA: TGTGCCAGCTCACCACCGACCTACAATGAGCAGTTCTTC. Its translation: CASSPPTYNEQFF.

This clone occurred once. V gene TRBV28 combines with J gene TRBJ2-7; D gene ambiguous. V was trimmed by 5 bases and J by 4 bases, leaving 15 bases between them. The CDR3 length is 14 residues. Germline CDR1 reads MDHEN; CDR2 reads SYDVKM. The CDR3 spells CASSPRTVGYEQYF. In nucleotides, the CDR3 is TGTGCCAGCAGTCCCAGGACCGTCGGGTACGAGCAGTACTTC.

This rearrangement joins TRBV7-9 to TRBJ2-1; 10 bases line up with TRBD2. The junction had 7 bases not matched to a gene; V was cut back by 4 bases and J by 4 bases. CDR3 length: 16 residues. The germline gives CDR1 SEHNR, CDR2 FQNEAQ (reference sequence). The DNA of the CDR3 is TGTGCCAGCAGCTCGCTAGCGGGAGCGGGATACAATGAGCAGTTCTTC. Protein sequence: CASSSLAGAGYNEQFF.

The chain joins TRBV30 to TRBJ2-3; no clear D. The V gene's germline CDR1 is GTSNPN and CDR2 SVGIG (reference sequence). The CDR3 is 12 residues long. Trimming removed 3 bases at V and 6 bases at J, with 10 bases between. The CDR3 DNA reads TGTGCCTGGAGCGCGGCCGCGGATACGCAGTATTTT. Its translation: CAWSAAADTQYF.

This clone was seen only once. The gene calls are TRBV25-1 and TRBJ2-7; TRBD2 aligns across 9 bases. Germline V lookup: CDR1 MGHDK, CDR2 SYGVNS. The ends lost 3 bases at V and 4 bases at J; junction bases unmatched: 13. The CDR3 length is 17 residues. DNA for the CDR3: TGTGCCAGCAGTGATGTACAGGGGCTAGCGGGGCAATACGAGCAGTACTTC. It specifies CASSDVQGLAGQYEQYF.

The V gene is TRBV18, the J gene TRBJ2-7; TRBD2 matches at 16 bases. CDR1 is KGHSH and CDR2 is LQKENI in the germline V gene. This CDR3 has 18 amino acids. Unmatched junction bases numbered 10, after V lost 3 bases and J lost 5 bases. CDR3 region: CASSPGLAGGPSPHEQYF. As DNA, the CDR3 is TGTGCCAGCTCACCGGGACTAGCGGGAGGGCCTAGTCCCCACGAGCAGTACTTC.

The J gene is TRBJ1-1, the V gene TRBV4-1, with a tentative D call TRBD1 (5 bases). CDR1 and CDR2 (germline): MGHRA, YSYEKL. This CDR3 has 12 amino acids. The V and J ends lost 7 bases and 10 bases respectively, with 16 bases between them. CDR3 bases: TGCGCCAGCACCCCCGTGGGGGGTAGAGCTTTCTTT. It yields the protein CASTPVGGRAFF.

The chain is built from TRBV29-1 and TRBJ2-1, with D unresolved. Trimming removed 4 bases at V and 9 bases at J, with 10 bases between. The germline gives CDR1 SQVTM, CDR2 ANQGSEA. CDR3 length: 11 amino acids. The CDR3 protein is CSVAVEIEQFF. CDR3 DNA sequence: TGCAGCGTTGCAGTGGAAATTGAGCAGTTCTTC.

The chain carries TRBV10-3 and TRBJ1-4; 11 positions agree with TRBD1. The germline V gene has CDR1 ENHRY and CDR2 SYGVKD. J was trimmed by 8 bases and V by 4 bases; bases with no gene match: 3. This CDR3 has 14 residues. DNA of the CDR3: TGTGCCATCAGTGCGGACAGGGGGCGCGAAAAACTGTTTTTT. Amino acid sequence: CAISADRGREKLFF.

The gene calls are TRBV2 and TRBJ2-7; tentative D call: TRBD1 (6 bases). V was shortened by 6 bases and J by 2 bases, with 14 bases between the two germline ends. Per germline, CDR1 SNHLY and CDR2 FYNNEI. The CDR3 runs to 14 residues. The CDR3 region has the DNA TGTGCCAGCAGAAATTACAGGGACCCCTACGAGCAGTACTTC. Translated, it gives CASRNYRDPYEQYF.

The chain uses TRBV11-3 and TRBJ2-5; D is unresolved. V was trimmed by 1 base and J by 4 bases, leaving 16 bases between them. This CDR3 is 16 amino acids long. The V gene's germline CDR1 is SGHNT and CDR2 YENEEA. The CDR3 reads CASSLGLKTGIETQYF. The CDR3 bases are TGTGCCAGCAGCTTAGGCCTTAAAACCGGCATAGAGACCCAGTACTTC.

The chain uses TRBV7-8 and TRBJ1-5, with TRBD1 as a possible D gene (5 bases). The CDR3 is 14 amino acids. The V end lost 3 bases, the J end lost 2 bases, and 8 bases lay between the germline ends. Germline CDR1 reads SGHVS; CDR2 reads FQNEAQ. CDR3 coding DNA: TGTGCCAGCAGCTTCCAGGGAGGCAATCAGCCCCAGCATTTT. It specifies CASSFQGGNQPQHF.

The chain joins TRBV9 to TRBJ1-2; D remains ambiguous. CDR1 is SGDLS and CDR2 is YYNGEE in the germline V gene. Trimming removed 0 bases at V and 4 bases at J, with 10 bases between. The CDR3 loop spans 14 amino acids. The CDR3 reads CASSVGVGAYGYTF. CDR3 nucleotide sequence: TGTGCCAGCAGCGTAGGGGTGGGCGCCTATGGCTACACCTTC. The whole variable domain, remainder taken from reference TRBV9 and TRBJ1-2, is DSGVTQTPKHLITATGQRVTLRCSPRSGDLSVYWYQQSLDQGLQFLIQYYNGEERAKGNILERFSAQQFPDLHSELNLSSLELGDSALYFCASSVGVGAYGYTFGSGTRLTVV.

The chain couples TRBV30 to TRBJ2-1, with D perhaps given as TRBD1 or TRBD2 (5 bases each). Germline assignment: CDR1 GTSNPN and CDR2 SVGIG (reference sequence). V lost 4 bases and J 15 bases, leaving 16 bases between the germline ends. This CDR3 comprises 11 residues. The CDR3 sequence is CAWTAPGRGFF. The DNA for the CDR3 is TGTGCCTGGACCGCGCCGGGACGGGGGTTCTTC.